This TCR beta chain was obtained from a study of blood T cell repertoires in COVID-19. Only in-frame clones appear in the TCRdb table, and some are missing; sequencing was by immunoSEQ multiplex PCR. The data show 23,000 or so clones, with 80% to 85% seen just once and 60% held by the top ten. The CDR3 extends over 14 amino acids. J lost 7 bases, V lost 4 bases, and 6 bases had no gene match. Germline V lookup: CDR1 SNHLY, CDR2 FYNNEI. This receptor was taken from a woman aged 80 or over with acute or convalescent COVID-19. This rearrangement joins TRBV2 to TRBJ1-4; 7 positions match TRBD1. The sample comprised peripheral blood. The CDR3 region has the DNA TGTGCCAGCAGTGGTGACAGGGACCTTGAAAAACTGTTTTTT. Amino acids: CASSGDRDLEKLFF.